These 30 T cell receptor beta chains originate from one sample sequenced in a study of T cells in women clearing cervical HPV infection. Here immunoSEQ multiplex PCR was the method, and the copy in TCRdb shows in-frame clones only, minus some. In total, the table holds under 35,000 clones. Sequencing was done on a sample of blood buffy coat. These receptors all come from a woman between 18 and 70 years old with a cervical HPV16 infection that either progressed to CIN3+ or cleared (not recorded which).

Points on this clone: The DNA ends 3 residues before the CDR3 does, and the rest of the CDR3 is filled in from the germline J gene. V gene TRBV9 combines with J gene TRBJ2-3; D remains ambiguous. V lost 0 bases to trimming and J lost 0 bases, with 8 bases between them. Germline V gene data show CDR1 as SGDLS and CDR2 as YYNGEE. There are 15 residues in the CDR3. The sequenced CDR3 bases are TGTGCCAGCAGCGTAGCTGACACTAGCACAGATACG. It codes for CASSVADTSTDT. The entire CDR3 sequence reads CASSVADTSTDTQYF.

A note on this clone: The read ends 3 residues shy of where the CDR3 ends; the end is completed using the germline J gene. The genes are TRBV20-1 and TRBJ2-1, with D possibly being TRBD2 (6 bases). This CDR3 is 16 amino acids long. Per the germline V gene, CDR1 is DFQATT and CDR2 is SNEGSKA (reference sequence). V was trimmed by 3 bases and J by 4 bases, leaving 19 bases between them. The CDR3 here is CSARYDLADPYNEQFF. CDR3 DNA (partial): TGCAGTGCTAGGTACGATTTAGCGGACCCGTACAATGAG.

The CDR3 sequence is CASSSRTGSGELFF. The covered CDR3 bases are TGTGCCAGTAGTTCACGGACTGGTTCCGGGGAG. This sequence joins TRBV19 and TRBJ2-2; weak D call: TRBD2 (5 bases). Read sequence stops 3 residues before the CDR3 end, and the germline J gene provides the missing end. Germline V gives CDR1 LNHDA, CDR2 SQIVND (reference sequence). This CDR3 spans 14 amino acids. With 5 bases removed from V and 6 bases from J, the gap between germline ends came to 13 bases.

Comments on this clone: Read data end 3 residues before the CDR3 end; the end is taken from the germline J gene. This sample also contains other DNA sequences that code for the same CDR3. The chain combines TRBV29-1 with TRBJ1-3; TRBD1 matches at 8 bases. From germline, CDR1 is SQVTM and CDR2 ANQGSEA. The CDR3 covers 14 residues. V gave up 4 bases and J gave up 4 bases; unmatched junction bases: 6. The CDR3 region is CSVADRVTGNTIYF. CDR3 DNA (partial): TGCAGCGTTGCGGACAGGGTAACGGGAAACACC. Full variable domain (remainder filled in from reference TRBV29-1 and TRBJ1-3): SAVISQKPSRDICQRGTSLTIQCQVDSQVTMMFWYRQQPGQSLTLIATANQGSEATYESGFVIDKFPISRPNLTFSTLTVSNMSPEDSSIYLCSVADRVTGNTIYFGEGSWLTVV.

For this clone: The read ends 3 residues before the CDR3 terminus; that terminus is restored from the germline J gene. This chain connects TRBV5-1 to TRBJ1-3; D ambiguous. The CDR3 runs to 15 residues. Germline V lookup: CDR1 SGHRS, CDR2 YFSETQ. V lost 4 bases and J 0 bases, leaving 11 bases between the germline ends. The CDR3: CASSDLAGSGNTIYF. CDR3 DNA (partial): TGCGCCAGCAGCGATCTTGCCGGCTCTGGAAACACC.

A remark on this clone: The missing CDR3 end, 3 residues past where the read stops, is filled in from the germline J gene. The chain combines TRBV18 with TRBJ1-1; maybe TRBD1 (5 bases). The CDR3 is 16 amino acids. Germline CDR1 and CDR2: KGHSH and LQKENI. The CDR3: CASSLAEKGIYNEAFF. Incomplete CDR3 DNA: TGTGCCAGCTCACTTGCCGAAAAGGGGATCTACAATGAG.

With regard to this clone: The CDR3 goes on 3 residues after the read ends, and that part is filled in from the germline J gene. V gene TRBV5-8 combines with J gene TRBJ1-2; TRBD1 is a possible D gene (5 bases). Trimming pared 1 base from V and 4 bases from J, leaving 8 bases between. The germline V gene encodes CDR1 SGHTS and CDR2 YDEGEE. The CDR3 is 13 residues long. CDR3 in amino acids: CASSLRQIYGYTF. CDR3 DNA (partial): TGTGCCAGCAGCTTGCGACAGATCTATGGC.

The CDR3 spells CASSYLAGGFTGELFF. The DNA read from the CDR3 is TGTGCCAGCAGCTATCTAGCGGGAGGATTCACCGGGGAG. The chain has TRBV7-3 and TRBJ2-2; TRBD2 agrees at 11 bases. The read ends 3 residues before the CDR3 terminus; that terminus is restored from the germline J gene. This CDR3 region has 16 residues. The germline gives CDR1 SGHTA, CDR2 FQGTGA. V shed 4 bases, J shed 4 bases, and the junction held 5 bases outside the gene matches.

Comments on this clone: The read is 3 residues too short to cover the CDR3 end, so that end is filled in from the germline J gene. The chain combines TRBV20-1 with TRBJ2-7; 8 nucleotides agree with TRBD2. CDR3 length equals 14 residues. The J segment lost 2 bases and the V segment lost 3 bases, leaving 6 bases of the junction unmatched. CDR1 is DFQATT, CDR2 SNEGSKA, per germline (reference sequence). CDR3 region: CSARSGSGPYEQYF. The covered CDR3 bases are TGCAGTGCTAGGAGCGGGAGTGGCCCCTACGAG.

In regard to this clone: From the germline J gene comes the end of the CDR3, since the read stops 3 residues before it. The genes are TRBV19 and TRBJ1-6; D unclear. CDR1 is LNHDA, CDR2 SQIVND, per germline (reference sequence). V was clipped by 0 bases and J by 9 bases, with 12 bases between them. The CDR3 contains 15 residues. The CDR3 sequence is CASSIDRVRGSPLHF. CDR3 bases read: TGTGCCAGTAGTATAGATAGAGTGCGTGGTTCACCC.

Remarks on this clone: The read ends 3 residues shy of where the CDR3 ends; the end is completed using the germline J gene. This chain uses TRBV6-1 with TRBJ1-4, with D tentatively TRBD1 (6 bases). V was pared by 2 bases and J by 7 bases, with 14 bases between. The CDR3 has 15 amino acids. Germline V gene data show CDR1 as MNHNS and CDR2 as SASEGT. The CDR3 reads CASSEPGGGFEKLFF. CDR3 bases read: TGTGCCAGCAGTGAACCCGGGGGGGGCTTTGAAAAA.

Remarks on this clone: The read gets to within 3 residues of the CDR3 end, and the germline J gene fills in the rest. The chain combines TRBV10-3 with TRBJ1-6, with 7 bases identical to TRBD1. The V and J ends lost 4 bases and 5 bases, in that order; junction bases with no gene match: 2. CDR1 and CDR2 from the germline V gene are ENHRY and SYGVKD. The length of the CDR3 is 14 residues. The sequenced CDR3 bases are TGTGCCATCAGTGTGGGGACAGATAATTCACCC. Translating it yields CAISVGTDNSP. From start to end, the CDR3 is CAISVGTDNSPLHF.

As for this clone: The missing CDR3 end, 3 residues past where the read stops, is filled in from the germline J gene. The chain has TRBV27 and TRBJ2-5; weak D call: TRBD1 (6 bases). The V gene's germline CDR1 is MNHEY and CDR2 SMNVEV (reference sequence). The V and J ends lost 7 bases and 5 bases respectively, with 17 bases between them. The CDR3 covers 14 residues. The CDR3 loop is CASKRQGSSETQYF. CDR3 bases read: TGTGCCAGCAAAAGGCAGGGGTCCTCGGAGACC.

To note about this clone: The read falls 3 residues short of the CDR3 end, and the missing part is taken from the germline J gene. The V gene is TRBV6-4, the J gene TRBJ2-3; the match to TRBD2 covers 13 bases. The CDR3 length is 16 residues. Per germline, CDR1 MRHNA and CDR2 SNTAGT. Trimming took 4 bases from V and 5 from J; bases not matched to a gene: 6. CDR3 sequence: CASSAWTSGSVDTQYF. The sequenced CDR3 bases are TGTGCCAGCAGTGCCTGGACTAGCGGGAGTGTAGATACG.

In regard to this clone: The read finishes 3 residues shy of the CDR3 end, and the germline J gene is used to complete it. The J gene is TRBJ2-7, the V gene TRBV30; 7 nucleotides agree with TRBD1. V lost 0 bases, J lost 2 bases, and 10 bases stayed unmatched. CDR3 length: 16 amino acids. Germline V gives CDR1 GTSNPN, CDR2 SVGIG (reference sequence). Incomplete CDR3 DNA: TGTGCCTGGAGTGTATATGGGCAGGGGGAACCCTACGAG. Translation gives CAWSVYGQGEPYE. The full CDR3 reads CAWSVYGQGEPYEQYF.

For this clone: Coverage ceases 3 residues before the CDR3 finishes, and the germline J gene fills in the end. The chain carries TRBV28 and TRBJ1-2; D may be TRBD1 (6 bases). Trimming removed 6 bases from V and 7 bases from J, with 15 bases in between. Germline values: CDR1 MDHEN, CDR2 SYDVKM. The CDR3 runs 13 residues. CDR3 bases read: TGTGCCAGCAGGGCCAGTACAGGGACTGGC. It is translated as CASRASTGTG. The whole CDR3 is CASRASTGTGYTF.

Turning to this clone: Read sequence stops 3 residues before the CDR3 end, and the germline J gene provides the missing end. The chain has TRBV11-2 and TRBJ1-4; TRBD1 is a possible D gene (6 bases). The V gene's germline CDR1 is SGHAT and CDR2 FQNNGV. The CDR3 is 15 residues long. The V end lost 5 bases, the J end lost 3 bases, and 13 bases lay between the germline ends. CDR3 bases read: TGTGCCAGCAGCAAAAACAGGGCAGCTAATGAAAAA. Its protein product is CASSKNRAANEK. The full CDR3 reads CASSKNRAANEKLFF.

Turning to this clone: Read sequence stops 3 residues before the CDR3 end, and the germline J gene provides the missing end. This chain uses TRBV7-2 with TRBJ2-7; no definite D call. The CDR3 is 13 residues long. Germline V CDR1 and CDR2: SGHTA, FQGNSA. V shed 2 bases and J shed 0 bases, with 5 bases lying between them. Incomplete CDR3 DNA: TGTGCCAGCAGCTTACCTAGCTCCTACGAG. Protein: CASSLPSSYE. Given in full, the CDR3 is CASSLPSSYEQYF.

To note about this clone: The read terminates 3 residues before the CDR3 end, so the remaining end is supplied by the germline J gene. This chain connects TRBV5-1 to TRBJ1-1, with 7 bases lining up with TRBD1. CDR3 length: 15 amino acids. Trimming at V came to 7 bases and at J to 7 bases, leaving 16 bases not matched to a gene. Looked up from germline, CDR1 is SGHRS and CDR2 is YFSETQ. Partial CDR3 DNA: TGCGCCAGCTGGTCCGGTTTGAGGGGGCAGGGTGAA. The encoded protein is CASWSGLRGQGE. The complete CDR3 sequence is CASWSGLRGQGEAFF.

Incomplete CDR3 DNA: TGTGCCAGTAGTTTCTCGGACTCAGGGGAC. Its translation: CASSFSDSGD. In full, the CDR3 reads CASSFSDSGDYTF. V is TRBV19 and J is TRBJ1-2; D may be TRBD1 (6 bases). From the germline J gene comes the end of the CDR3, since the read stops 3 residues before it. The CDR3 has 13 residues. Germline CDR1 and CDR2: LNHDA and SQIVND (reference sequence).

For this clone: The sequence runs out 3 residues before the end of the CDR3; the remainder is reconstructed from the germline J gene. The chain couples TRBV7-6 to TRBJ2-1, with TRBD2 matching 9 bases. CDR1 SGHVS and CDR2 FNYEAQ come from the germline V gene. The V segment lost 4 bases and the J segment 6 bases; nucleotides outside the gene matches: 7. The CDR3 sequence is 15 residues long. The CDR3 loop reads CASSSLAGAVNEQFF. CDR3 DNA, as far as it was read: TGTGCCAGCAGCTCATTAGCGGGAGCAGTCAATGAG.

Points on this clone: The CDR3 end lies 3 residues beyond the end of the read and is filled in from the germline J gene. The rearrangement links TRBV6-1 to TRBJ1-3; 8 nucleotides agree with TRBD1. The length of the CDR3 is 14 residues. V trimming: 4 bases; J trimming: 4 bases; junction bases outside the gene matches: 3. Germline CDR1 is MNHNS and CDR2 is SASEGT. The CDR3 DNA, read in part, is TGTGCCAGCAGTGTCAGGGGGCCGGGAAACACC. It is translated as CASSVRGPGNT. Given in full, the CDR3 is CASSVRGPGNTIYF.

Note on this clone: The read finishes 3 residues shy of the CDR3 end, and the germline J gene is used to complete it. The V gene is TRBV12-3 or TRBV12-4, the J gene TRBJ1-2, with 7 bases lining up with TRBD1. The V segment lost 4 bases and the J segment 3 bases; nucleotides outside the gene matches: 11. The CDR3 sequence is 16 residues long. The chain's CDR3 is CASSSLAGGEDYGYTF. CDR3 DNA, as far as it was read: TGTGCCAGCAGTTCCCTGGCAGGGGGTGAAGACTATGGC.

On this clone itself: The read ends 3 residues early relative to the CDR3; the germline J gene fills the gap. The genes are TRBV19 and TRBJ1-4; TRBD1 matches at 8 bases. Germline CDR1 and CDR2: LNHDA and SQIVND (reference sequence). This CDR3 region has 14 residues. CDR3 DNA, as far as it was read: TGTGCCAGTAGTATCCGGGACAGGAACTCACCA. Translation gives CASSIRDRNSP. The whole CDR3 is CASSIRDRNSPLFF.

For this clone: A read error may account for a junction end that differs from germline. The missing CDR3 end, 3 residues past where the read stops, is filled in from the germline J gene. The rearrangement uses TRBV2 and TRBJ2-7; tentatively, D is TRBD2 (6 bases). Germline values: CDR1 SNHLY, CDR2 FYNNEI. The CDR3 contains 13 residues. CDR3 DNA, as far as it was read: TGTGCCAGAAGTGGAGGGTCCGGATACGAG. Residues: CARSGGSGYE. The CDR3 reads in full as CARSGGSGYEQYF.

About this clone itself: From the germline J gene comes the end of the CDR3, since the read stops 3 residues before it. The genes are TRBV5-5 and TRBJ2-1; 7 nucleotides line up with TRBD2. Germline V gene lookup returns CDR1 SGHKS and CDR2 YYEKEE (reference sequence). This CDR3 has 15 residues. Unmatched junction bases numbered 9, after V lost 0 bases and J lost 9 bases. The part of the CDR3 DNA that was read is TGTGCCAGCAGCTTGGCTAGCGGCGAGGGTGCTGAG. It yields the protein CASSLASGEGAE. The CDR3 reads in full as CASSLASGEGAEQFF.

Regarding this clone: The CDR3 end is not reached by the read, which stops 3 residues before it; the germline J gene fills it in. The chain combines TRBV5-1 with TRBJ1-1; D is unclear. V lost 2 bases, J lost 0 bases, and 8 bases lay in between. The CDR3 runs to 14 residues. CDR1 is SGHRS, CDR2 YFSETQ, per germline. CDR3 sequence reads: CASSFYSMNTEAFF. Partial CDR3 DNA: TGCGCCAGCAGCTTCTACAGTATGAACACTGAA.

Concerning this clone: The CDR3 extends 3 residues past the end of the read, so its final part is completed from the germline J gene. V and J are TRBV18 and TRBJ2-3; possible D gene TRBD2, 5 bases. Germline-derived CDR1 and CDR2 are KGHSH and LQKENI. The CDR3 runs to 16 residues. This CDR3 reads CASSLAWGEVQEAQYF. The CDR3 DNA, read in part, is TGTGCCAGCTCACTAGCGTGGGGAGAGGTCCAAGAGGCG.

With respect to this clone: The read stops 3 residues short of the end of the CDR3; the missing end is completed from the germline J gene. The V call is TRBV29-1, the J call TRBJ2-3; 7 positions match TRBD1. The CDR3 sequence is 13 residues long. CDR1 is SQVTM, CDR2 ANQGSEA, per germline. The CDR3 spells CSARDRVIETQYF. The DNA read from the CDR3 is TGCAGCGCCCGGGACAGAGTAATAGAGACG.

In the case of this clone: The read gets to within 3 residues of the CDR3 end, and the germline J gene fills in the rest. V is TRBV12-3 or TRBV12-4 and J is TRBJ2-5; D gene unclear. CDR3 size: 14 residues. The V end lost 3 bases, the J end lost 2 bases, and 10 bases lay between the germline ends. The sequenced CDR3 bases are TGTGCCAGCAGTTTGGTGAGAACACAAGAGACC. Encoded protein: CASSLVRTQET. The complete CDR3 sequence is CASSLVRTQETQYF.